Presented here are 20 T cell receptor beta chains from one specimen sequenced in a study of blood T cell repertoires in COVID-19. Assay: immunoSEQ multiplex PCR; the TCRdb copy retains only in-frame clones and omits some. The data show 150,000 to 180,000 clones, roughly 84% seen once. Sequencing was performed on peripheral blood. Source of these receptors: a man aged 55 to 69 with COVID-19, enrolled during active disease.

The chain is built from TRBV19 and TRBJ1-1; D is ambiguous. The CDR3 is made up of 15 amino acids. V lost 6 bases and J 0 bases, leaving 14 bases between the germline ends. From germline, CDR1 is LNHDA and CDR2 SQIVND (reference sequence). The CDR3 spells CASSLGQALNTEAFF. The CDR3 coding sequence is TGTGCCAGTAGCCTTGGTCAGGCGTTGAACACTGAAGCTTTCTTT.

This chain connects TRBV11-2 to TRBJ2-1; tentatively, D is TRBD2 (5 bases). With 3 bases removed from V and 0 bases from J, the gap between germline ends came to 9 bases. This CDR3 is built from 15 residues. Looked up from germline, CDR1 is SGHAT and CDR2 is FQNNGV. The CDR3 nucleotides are TGTGCCAGCAGCTTTCGTGGGAGCTCCTACAATGAGCAGTTCTTC. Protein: CASSFRGSSYNEQFF.

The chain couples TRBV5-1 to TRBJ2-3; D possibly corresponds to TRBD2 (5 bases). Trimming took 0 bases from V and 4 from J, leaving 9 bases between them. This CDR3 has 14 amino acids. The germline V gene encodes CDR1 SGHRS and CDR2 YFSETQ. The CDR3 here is CASSLVGGSDTQYF. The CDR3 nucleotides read TGCGCCAGCAGCTTGGTTGGAGGTTCAGATACGCAGTATTTT. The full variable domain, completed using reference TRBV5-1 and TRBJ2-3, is KAGVTQTPRYLIKTRGQQVTLSCSPISGHRSVSWYQQTPGQGLQFLFEYFSETQRNKGNFPGRFSGRQFSNSRSEMNVSTLELGDSALYLCASSLVGGSDTQYFGPGTRLTVL.

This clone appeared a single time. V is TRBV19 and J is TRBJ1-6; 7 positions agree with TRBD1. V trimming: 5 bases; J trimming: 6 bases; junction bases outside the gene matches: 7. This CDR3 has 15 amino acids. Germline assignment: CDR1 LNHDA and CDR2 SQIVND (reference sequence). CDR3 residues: CASSVSRGSNSPLHF. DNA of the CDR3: TGTGCCAGTAGTGTGAGCAGGGGGAGTAATTCACCCCTCCACTTT. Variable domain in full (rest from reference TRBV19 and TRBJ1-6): DGGITQSPKYLFRKEGQNVTLSCEQNLNHDAMYWYRQDPGQGLRLIYYSQIVNDFQKGDIAEGYSVSREKKESFPLTVTSAQKNPTAFYLCASSVSRGSNSPLHFGNGTRLTVT.

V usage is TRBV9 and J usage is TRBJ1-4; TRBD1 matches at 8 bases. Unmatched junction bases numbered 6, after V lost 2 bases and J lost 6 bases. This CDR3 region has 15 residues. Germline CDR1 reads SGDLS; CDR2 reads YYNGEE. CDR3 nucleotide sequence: TGTGCCAGCAGCGTGACAGGGGCAAAGGATGAAAAACTGTTTTTT. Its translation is CASSVTGAKDEKLFF. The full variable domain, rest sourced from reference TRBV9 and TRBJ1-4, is DSGVTQTPKHLITATGQRVTLRCSPRSGDLSVYWYQQSLDQGLQFLIQYYNGEERAKGNILERFSAQQFPDLHSELNLSSLELGDSALYFCASSVTGAKDEKLFFGSGTQLSVL.

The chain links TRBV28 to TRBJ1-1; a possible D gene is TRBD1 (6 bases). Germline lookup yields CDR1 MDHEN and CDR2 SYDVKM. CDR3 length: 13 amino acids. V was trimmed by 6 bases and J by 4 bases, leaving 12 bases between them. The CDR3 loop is CASSSGHSTEAFF. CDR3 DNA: TGTGCCAGCAGCTCGGGACACAGCACTGAAGCTTTCTTT.

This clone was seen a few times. CDR3 nucleotide sequence: TGTGCCAGCTCAACTGACATCTCCTACGAGCAGTACTTC. Its protein product is CASSTDISYEQYF. The chain joins TRBV6-5 to TRBJ2-7; D not resolved. The V and J ends lost 8 bases and 0 bases respectively, with 11 bases between them. Germline loops: CDR1 MNHEY, CDR2 SVGAGI. The CDR3 contains 13 residues.

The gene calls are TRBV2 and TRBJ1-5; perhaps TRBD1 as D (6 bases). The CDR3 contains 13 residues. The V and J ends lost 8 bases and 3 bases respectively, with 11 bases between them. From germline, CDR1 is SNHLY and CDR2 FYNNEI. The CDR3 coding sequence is TGTGCCAGCCACGGACAGAACAATCAGCCCCAGCATTTT. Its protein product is CASHGQNNQPQHF. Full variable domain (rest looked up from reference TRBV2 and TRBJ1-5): EPEVTQTPSHQVTQMGQEVILRCVPISNHLYFYWYRQILGQKVEFLVSFYNNEISEKSEIFDDQFSVERPDGSNFTLKIRSTKLEDSAMYFCASHGQNNQPQHFGDGTRLSIL.

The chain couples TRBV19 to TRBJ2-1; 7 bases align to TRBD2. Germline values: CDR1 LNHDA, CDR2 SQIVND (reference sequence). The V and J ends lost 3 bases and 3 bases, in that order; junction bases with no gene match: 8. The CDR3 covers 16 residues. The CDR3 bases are TGTGCCAGTAGTATTTTATTCCGGGGGGACTACAATGAGCAGTTCTTC. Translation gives CASSILFRGDYNEQFF.

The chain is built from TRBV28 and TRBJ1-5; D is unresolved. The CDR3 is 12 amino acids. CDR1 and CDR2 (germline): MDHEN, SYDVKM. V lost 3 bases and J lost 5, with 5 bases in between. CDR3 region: CASSFIDQPQHF. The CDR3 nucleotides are TGTGCCAGCAGTTTTATTGATCAGCCCCAGCATTTT. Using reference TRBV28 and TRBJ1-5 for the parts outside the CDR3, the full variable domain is DVKVTQSSRYLVKRTGEKVFLECVQDMDHENMFWYRQDPGLGLRLIYFSYDVKMKEKGDIPEGYSVSREKKERFSLILESASTNQTSMYLCASSFIDQPQHFGDGTRLSIL.

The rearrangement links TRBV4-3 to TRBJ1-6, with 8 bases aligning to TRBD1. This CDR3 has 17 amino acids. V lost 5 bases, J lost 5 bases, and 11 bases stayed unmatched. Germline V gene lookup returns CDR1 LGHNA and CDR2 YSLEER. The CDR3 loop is CASSELPQGADNSPLHF. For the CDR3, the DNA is TGCGCCAGCAGCGAATTACCCCAGGGGGCCGATAATTCACCCCTCCACTTT.

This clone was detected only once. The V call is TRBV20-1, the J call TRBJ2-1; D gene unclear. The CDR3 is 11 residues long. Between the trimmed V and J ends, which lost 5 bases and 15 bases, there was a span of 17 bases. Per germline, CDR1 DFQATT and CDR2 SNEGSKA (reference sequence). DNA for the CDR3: TGCAGTGCTCGCATTACCCTAGGCTCGTTCTTC. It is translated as CSARITLGSFF.

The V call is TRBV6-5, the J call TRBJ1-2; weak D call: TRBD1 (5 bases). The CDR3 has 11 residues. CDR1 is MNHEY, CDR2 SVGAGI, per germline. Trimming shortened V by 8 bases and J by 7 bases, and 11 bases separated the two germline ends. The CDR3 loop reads CASGQSAGYTF. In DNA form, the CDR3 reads TGTGCCAGCGGACAATCGGCTGGCTACACCTTC.

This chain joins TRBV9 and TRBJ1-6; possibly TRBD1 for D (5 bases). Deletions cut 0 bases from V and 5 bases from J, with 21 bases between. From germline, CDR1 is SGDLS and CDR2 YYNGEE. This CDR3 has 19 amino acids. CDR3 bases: TGTGCCAGCAGCGTAGAGAGTCTATTCTGGGCAGGGAATAATTCACCCCTCCACTTT. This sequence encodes CASSVESLFWAGNNSPLHF. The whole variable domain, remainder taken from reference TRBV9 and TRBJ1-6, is DSGVTQTPKHLITATGQRVTLRCSPRSGDLSVYWYQQSLDQGLQFLIQYYNGEERAKGNILERFSAQQFPDLHSELNLSSLELGDSALYFCASSVESLFWAGNNSPLHFGNGTRLTVT.

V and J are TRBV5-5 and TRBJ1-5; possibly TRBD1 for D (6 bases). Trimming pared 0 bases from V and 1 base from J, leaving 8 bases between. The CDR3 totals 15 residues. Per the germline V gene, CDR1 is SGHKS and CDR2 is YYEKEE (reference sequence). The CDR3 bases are TGTGCCAGCAGCTTGGAGGGGGTGAGCAATCAGCCCCAGCATTTT. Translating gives CASSLEGVSNQPQHF.

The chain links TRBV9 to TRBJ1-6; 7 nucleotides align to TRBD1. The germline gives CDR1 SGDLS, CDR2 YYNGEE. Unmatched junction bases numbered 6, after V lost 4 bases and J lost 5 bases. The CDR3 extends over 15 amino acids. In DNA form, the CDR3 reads TGTGCCAGCAGCAGTCGGACAGGCAATAATTCACCCCTCCACTTT. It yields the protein CASSSRTGNNSPLHF.

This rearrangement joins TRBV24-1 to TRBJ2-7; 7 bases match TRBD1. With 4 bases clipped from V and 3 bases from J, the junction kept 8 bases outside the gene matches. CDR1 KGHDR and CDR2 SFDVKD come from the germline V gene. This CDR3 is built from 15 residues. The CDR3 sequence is CATSDPRQGDYEQYF. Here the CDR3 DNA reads TGTGCCACCAGTGACCCCCGACAGGGAGACTACGAGCAGTACTTC.

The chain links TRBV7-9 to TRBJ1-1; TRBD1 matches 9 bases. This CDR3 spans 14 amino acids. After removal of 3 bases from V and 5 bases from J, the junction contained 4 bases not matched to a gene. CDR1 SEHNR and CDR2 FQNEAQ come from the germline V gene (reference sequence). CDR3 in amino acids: CASSFYRGPTEAFF. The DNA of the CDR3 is TGTGCCAGCAGCTTTTACAGGGGGCCGACTGAAGCTTTCTTT. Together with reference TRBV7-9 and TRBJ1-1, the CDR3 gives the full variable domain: DTGVSQNPRHKITKRGQNVTFRCDPISEHNRLYWYRQTLGQGPEFLTYFQNEAQLEKSRLLSDRFSAERPKGSFSTLEIQRTEQGDSAMYLCASSFYRGPTEAFFGQGTRLTVV.

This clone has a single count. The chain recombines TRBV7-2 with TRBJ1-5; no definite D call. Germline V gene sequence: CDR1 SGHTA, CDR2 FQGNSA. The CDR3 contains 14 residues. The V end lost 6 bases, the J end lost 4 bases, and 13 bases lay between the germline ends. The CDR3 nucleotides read TGTGCCAGCAGTTCGGGAGGTTATAATCAGCCCCAGCATTTT. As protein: CASSSGGYNQPQHF. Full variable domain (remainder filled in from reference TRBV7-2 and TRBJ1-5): GAGVSQSPSNKVTEKGKDVELRCDPISGHTALYWYRQSLGQGLEFLIYFQGNSAPDKSGLPSDRFSAERTGGSVSTLTIQRTQQEDSAVYLCASSSGGYNQPQHFGDGTRLSIL.

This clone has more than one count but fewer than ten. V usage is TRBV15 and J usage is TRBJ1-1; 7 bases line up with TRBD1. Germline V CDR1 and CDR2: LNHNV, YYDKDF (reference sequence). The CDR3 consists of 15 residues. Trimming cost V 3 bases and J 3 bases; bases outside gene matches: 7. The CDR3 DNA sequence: TGTGCCACCAGCAGTTGGGACAGCAGATACACTGAAGCTTTCTTT. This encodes CATSSWDSRYTEAFF.